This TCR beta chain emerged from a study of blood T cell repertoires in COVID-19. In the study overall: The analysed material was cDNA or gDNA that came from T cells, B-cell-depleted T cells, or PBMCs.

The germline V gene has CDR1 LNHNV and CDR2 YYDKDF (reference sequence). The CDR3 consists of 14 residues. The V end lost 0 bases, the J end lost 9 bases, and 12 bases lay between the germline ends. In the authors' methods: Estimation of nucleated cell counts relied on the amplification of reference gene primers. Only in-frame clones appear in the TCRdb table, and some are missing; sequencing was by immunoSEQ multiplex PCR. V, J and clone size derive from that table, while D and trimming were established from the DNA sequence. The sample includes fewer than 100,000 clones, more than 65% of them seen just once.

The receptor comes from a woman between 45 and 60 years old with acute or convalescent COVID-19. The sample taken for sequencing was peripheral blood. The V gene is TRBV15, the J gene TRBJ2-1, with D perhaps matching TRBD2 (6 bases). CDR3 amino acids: CATSRDFSRGEQFF. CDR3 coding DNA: TGTGCCACCAGCAGAGATTTCTCGCGGGGTGAGCAGTTCTTC.